At least ten counts were recorded for the clone carrying this T cell receptor (beta chain). This specimen comes from a study of T cells after yellow fever vaccination. Between the trimmed V and J ends, which lost 7 bases and 4 bases, there was a span of 16 bases. Looked up from germline, CDR1 is DFQATT and CDR2 is SNEGSKA (reference sequence). The CDR3 totals 14 residues. Researchers made TCR cDNA using 5'RACE template switching, and this step added a universal primer site and UMIs. TCRdb reanalysed the 5' RACE reads using MiXCR and keeps one entry per CDR3 protein. Here the sample spans some 110,000 distinct CDR3 sequences, 8.4% being singletons.

This specimen was CD8+ T cells sorted from PBMCs, taken 45 days after the yellow fever booster vaccination. The rearrangement links TRBV20-1 to TRBJ1-4; weak D call: TRBD1 (6 bases). The receptor comes from a man younger than 45 who received the YFV17D yellow fever vaccine. CDR3 residues: CSGLWTVDNEKLFF. DNA for the CDR3: TGCAGTGGACTGTGGACAGTGGATAATGAAAAACTGTTTTTT.